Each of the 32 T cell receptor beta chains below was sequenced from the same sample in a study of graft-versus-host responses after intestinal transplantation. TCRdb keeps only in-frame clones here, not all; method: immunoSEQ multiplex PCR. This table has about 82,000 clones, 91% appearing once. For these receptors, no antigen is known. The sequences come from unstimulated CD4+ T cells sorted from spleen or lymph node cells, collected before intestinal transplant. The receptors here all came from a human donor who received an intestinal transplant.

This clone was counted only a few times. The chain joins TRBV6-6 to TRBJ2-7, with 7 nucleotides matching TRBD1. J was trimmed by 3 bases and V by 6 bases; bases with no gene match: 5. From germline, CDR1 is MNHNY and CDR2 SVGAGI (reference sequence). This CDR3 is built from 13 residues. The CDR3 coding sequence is TGTGCCAGCAGCTGGGGACAGTTCTACGAGCAGTACTTC. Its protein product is CASSWGQFYEQYF.

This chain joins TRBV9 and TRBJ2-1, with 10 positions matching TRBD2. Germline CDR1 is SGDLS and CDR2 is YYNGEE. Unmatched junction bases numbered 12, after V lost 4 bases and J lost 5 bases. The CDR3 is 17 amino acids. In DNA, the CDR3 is TGTGCCAGCAGCCCACGTTCGAGCGGGGGGGGGAACAATGAGCAGTTCTTC. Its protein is CASSPRSSGGGNNEQFF.

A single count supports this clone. CDR3 amino acids: CASSIGRAGNEQFF. The CDR3 region has the DNA TGTGCCAGTAGTATAGGGAGGGCTGGCAATGAGCAGTTCTTC. This chain connects TRBV19 to TRBJ2-1, with D tentatively TRBD2 (6 bases). Germline V lookup: CDR1 LNHDA, CDR2 SQIVND (reference sequence). V lost 1 base, J lost 6 bases, and 10 bases lay in between. The CDR3 runs 14 residues.

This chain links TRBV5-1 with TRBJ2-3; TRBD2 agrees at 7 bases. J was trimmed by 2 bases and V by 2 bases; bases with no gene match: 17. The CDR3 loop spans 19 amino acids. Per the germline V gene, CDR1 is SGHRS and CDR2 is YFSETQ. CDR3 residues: CASSLTVLGLAANTDTQYF. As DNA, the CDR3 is TGCGCCAGCAGCTTAACCGTGTTGGGGCTAGCGGCGAACACAGATACGCAGTATTTT. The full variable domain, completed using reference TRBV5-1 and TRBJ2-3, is KAGVTQTPRYLIKTRGQQVTLSCSPISGHRSVSWYQQTPGQGLQFLFEYFSETQRNKGNFPGRFSGRQFSNSRSEMNVSTLELGDSALYLCASSLTVLGLAANTDTQYFGPGTRLTVL.

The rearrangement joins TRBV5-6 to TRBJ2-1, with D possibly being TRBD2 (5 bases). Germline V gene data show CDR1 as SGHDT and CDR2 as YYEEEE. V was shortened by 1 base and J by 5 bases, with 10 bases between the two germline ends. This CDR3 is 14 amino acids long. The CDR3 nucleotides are TGTGCCAGCAGCTTGACGGGGATCAACAATGAGCAGTTCTTC. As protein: CASSLTGINNEQFF.

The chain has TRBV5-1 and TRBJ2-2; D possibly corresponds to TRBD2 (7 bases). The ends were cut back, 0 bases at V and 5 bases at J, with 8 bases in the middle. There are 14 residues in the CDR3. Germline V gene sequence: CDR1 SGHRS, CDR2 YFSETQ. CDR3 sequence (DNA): TGCGCCAGCAGCTTGGAGGGGGGGACCGGGGAGCTGTTTTTT. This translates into CASSLEGGTGELFF.

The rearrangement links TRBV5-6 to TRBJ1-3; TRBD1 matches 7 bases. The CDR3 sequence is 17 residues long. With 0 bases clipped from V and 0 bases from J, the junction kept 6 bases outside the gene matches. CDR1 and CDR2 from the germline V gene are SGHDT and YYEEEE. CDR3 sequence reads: CASSLGQGLLSGNTIYF. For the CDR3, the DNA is TGTGCCAGCAGCTTGGGACAGGGCCTCCTCTCTGGAAACACCATATATTTT.

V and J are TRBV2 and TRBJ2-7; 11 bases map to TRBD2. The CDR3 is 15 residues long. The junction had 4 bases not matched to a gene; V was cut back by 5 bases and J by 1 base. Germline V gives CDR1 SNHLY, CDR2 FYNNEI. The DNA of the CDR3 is TGTGCCAGCAGTAATAGCGGGGGGGCGTCCTACGAGCAGTACTTC. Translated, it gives CASSNSGGASYEQYF.

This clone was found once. The CDR3 loop reads CASRGWGLAGGSSYNEQFF. The CDR3 nucleotides are TGTGCCAGCAGGGGATGGGGACTAGCGGGGGGGAGCTCCTACAATGAGCAGTTCTTC. The chain is built from TRBV11-2 and TRBJ2-1, with 16 nucleotides matching TRBD2. The CDR3 consists of 19 residues. The ends lost 6 bases at V and 0 bases at J; junction bases unmatched: 8. Germline V lookup: CDR1 SGHAT, CDR2 FQNNGV. The whole variable domain, filled in from reference TRBV11-2 and TRBJ2-1, reads EAGVAQSPRYKIIEKRQSVAFWCNPISGHATLYWYQQILGQGPKLLIQFQNNGVVDDSQLPKDRFSAERLKGVDSTLKIQPAKLEDSAVYLCASRGWGLAGGSSYNEQFFGPGTRLTVL.

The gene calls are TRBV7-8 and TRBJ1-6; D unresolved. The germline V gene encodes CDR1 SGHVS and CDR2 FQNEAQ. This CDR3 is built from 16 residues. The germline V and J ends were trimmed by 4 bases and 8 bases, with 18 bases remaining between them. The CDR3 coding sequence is TGTGCCAGCAGCTCTACTACCGGGAGAGTGGATTCACCCCTCCACTTT. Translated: CASSSTTGRVDSPLHF.

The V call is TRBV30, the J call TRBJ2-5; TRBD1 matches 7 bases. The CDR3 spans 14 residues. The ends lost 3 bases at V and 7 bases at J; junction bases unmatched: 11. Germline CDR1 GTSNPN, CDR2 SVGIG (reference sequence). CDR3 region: CAWSPVGGPGTQYF. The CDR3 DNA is TGTGCCTGGAGCCCGGTAGGGGGCCCCGGGACCCAGTACTTC.

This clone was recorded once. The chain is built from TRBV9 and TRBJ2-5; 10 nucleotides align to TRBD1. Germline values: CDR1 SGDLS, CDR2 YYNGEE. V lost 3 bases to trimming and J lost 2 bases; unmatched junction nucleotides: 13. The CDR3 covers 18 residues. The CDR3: CASSGNRDRGKGQETQYF. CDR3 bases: TGTGCCAGCAGCGGAAACCGGGACAGGGGAAAAGGGCAAGAGACCCAGTACTTC.

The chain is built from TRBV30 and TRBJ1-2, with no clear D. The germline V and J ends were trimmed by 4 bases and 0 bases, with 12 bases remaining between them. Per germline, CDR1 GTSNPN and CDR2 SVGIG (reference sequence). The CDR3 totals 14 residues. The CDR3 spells CAWTPLLANYGYTF. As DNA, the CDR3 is TGTGCCTGGACCCCGCTATTAGCTAACTATGGCTACACCTTC.

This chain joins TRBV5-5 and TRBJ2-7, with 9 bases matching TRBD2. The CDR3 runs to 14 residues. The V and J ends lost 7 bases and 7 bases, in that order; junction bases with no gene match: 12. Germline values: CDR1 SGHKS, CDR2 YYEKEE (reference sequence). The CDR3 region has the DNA TGTGCCAGCCGACTGGCGGGGGGGCCGAGAGAGCAGTACTTC. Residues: CASRLAGGPREQYF.

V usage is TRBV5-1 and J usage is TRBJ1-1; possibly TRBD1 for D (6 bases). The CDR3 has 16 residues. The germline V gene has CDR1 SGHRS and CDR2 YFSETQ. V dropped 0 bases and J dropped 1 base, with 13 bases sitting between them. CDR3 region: CASSLEIKQGNTEAFF. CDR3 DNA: TGCGCCAGCAGCTTGGAAATAAAACAGGGGAACACTGAAGCTTTCTTT.

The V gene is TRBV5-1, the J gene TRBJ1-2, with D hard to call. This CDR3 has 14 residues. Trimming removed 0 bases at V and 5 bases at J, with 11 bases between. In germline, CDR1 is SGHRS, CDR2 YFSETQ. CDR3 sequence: CASSLARGIYGYTF. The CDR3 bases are TGCGCCAGCAGCTTGGCGCGAGGGATATATGGCTACACCTTC.

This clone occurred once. The DNA of the CDR3 is TGCAGTGCCGTCTGGAACACTGAAGCTTTCTTT. This gives the protein CSAVWNTEAFF. This rearrangement joins TRBV20-1 to TRBJ1-1; D remains ambiguous. Trimming stripped 6 bases from V and 1 base from J, with 6 bases between. Germline-derived CDR1 and CDR2 are DFQATT and SNEGSKA (reference sequence). This CDR3 has 11 amino acids.

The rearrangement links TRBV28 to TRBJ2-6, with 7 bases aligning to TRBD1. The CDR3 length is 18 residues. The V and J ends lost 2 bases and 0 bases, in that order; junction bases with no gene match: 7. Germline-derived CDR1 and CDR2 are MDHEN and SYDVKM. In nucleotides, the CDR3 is TGTGCCAGCAGTTTAAATCTAGCAGGGGGCTCTGGGGCCAACGTCCTGACTTTC. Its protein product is CASSLNLAGGSGANVLTF.

The CDR3 nucleotides read TGCGCCAGCAGCCAAGTTTCAGAGCGGGGGATTTACGAGCAGTACTTC. Translated: CASSQVSERGIYEQYF. This chain uses TRBV4-1 with TRBJ2-5, with 8 bases aligning to TRBD2. The J call is doubtful: the DNA matches TRBJ2-7 better. Per the germline V gene, CDR1 is MGHRA and CDR2 is YSYEKL. The CDR3 runs 16 residues.

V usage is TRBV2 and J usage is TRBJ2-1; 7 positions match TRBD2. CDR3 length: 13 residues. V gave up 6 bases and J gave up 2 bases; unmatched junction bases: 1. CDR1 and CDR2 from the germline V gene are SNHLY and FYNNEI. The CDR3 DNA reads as TGTGCCAGCAGAGCGGGGACCTACAATGAGCAGTTCTTC. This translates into CASRAGTYNEQFF. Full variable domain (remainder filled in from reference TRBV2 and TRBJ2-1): EPEVTQTPSHQVTQMGQEVILRCVPISNHLYFYWYRQILGQKVEFLVSFYNNEISEKSEIFDDQFSVERPDGSNFTLKIRSTKLEDSAMYFCASRAGTYNEQFFGPGTRLTVL.

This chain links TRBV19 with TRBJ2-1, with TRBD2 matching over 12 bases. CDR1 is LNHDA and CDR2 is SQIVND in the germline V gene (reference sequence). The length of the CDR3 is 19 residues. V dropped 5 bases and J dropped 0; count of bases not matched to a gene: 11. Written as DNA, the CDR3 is TGTGCCAGTAGTCCAATCTCCCGACTAGCGGGGGTCTCCTACAATGAGCAGTTCTTC. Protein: CASSPISRLAGVSYNEQFF.

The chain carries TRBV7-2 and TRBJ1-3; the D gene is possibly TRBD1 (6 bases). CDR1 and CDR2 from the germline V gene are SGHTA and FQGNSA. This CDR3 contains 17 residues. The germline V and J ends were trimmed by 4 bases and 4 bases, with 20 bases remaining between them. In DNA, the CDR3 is TGTGCCAGCAGCTCACCTTTTAACAGGGACCTGGGAAACACCATATATTTT. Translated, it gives CASSSPFNRDLGNTIYF.

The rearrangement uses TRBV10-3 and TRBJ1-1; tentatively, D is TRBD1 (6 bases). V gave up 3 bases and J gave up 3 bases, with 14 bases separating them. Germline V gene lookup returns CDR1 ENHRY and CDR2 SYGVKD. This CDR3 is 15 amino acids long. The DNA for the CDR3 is TGTGCCATCAGTGACGGGGGGCGCCTTTACACTGAAGCTTTCTTT. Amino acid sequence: CAISDGGRLYTEAFF.

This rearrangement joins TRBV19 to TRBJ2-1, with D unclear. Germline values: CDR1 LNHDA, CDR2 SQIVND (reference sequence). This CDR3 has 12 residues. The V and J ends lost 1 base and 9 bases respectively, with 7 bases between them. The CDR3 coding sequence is TGTGCCAGTAGTATAGCCGGTGGTGAGCAGTTCTTC. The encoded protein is CASSIAGGEQFF.

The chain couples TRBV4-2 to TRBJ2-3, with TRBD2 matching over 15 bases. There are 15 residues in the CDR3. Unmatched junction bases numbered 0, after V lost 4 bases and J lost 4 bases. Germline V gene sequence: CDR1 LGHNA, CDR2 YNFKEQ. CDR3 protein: CASSRTSGGADTQYF. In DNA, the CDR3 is TGTGCCAGCAGCCGGACTAGCGGGGGGGCAGATACGCAGTATTTT.

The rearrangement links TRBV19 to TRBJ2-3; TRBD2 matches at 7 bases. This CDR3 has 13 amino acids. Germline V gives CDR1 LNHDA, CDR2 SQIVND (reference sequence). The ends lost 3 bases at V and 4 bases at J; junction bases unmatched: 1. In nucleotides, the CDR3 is TGTGCCAGTAGTATGGGGGGGGCAGATACGCAGTATTTT. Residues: CASSMGGADTQYF. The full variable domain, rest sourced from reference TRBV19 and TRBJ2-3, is DGGITQSPKYLFRKEGQNVTLSCEQNLNHDAMYWYRQDPGQGLRLIYYSQIVNDFQKGDIAEGYSVSREKKESFPLTVTSAQKNPTAFYLCASSMGGADTQYFGPGTRLTVL.

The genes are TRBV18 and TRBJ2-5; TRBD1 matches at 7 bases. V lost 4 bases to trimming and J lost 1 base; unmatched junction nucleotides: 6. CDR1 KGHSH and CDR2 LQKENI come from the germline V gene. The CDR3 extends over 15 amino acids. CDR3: CASSRSTGAQETQYF. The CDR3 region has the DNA TGTGCCAGCTCACGCTCAACAGGGGCCCAAGAGACCCAGTACTTC.

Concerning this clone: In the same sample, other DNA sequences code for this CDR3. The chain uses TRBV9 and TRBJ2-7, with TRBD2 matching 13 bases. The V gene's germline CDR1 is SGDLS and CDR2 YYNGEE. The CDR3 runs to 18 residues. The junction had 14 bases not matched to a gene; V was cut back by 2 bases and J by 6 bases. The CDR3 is CASSVMGTSGIGTPEQYF. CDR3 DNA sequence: TGTGCCAGCAGCGTCATGGGGACTAGCGGGATCGGAACCCCCGAGCAGTACTTC.

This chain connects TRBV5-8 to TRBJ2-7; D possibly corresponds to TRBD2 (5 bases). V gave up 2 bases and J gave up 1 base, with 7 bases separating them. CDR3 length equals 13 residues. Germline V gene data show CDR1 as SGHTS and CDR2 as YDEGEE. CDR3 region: CASSFRGSYEQYF. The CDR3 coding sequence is TGTGCCAGCAGCTTCAGAGGGTCCTACGAGCAGTACTTC.

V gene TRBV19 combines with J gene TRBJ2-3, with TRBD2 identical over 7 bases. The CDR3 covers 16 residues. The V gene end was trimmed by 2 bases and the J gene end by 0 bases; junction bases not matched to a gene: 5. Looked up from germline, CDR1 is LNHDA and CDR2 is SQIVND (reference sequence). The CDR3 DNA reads TGTGCCAGTAGTATACGGGCGGGAGTAAGCACAGATACGCAGTATTTT. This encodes CASSIRAGVSTDTQYF.

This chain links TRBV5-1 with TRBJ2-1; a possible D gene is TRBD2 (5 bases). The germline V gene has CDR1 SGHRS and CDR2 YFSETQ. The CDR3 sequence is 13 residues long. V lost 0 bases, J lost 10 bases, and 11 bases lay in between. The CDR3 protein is CASSLVPGEEQFF. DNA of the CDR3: TGCGCCAGCAGCTTGGTCCCCGGGGAAGAGCAGTTCTTC.

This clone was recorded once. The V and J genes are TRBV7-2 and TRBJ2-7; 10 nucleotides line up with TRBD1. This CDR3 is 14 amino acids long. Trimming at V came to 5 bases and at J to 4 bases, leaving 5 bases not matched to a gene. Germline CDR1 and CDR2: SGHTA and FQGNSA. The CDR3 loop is CASSIDRGLYEQYF. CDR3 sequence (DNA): TGTGCCAGCAGCATAGACAGGGGGCTGTACGAGCAGTACTTC.